What follows is one T cell receptor (beta chain) and its context. Its antigen is not known. These data are taken from a study of T-cell memory formation after mild COVID-19. TCRdb re-called the 5' RACE reads through MiXCR, storing one row per CDR3 protein. The sample contains hundreds of thousands of distinct CDR3 sequences, approximately 23% of which appear only once. Trimming stripped 4 bases from V and 5 bases from J, with 15 bases between. This CDR3 contains 15 residues. Germline assignment: CDR1 MGHRA and CDR2 YSYEKL. Findings of the study overall: Prior to infection, memory already included some responding clones, suggesting cross-reactive memory joined. CD4/CD8 balance characterized clones contracting day 15 to 85, and CD4+ skew characterized later expanders.

The sequenced material came from PBMCs or a T cell subset sorted from them (not recorded which). The sequence was collected from an adult woman who had mild COVID-19 (a few samples of this study predate the infection). Cell type and time point are not known. The chain uses TRBV4-1 and TRBJ2-1; tentative D call: TRBD2 (6 bases). CDR3 amino acids: CASSLIAVVNNEQFF. Written as DNA, the CDR3 is TGCGCCAGCAGCCTTATAGCGGTAGTCAACAATGAGCAGTTCTTC.